This TCR beta chain comes out of a study of PD-1 blockade in classical Hodgkin lymphoma. Study conclusions and caveats: It was CD4+ TCR diversity, not CD8+, that rose significantly by C4D1.

Data came from immunoSEQ multiplex PCR; TCRdb stores just in-frame clones and leaves some out. Among about 86,000 clones listed, 85% to 90% were seen once. Brentuximab vedotin exposure varied, and every patient relapsed after autologous stem cell transplantation. Notes on this clone: Its cognate antigen is unknown.

The TCR was taken from a human donor with classical Hodgkin lymphoma. Sequencing was performed on peripheral blood mononuclear cells (PBMCs), taken before the second cycle of nivolumab.

The CDR3 loop reads CASSLGSSGGYNEQFF. The CDR3 DNA reads as TGTGCCAGCAGCTTAGGGTCTAGCGGGGGGTACAATGAGCAGTTCTTC. The chain carries TRBV7-6 and TRBJ2-1; 11 nucleotides line up with TRBD2. CDR1 is SGHVS, CDR2 FNYEAQ, per germline. The CDR3 extends over 16 amino acids. With V trimmed by 1 base and J by 4 bases, 3 bases remained unmatched.